Reported below is one T cell receptor beta chain. This entry comes from a study of blood T cell repertoires in COVID-19. Study context: The origin of the acute and convalescent COVID-19 samples was the United States, Italy and Spain. Nucleic acid was either cDNA or gDNA, and it came from T cells, B-cell-depleted T cells, or PBMCs.

Germline CDR1 is SEHNR and CDR2 is FQNEAQ (reference sequence). The CDR3 is made up of 15 amino acids. The V segment lost 6 bases and the J segment 7 bases; nucleotides outside the gene matches: 9. Authors' data handling: Amplifying reference gene primers gave estimates of nucleated cell counts. The data were produced by immunoSEQ multiplex PCR, yet TCRdb's version contains in-frame clones alone and is incomplete. That table furnishes V, J and clone size, whereas the DNA furnished D and trimming. The sample contains about 430,000 clones, roughly 84% of which appear only once. Those who participated ranged in age from roughly 18 to 100 years and resided in approximately 23 US areas.

Sequenced sample: PBMCs or T cells enriched from blood (not recorded which). This TCR came from a woman under 30 who had been exposed to COVID-19. The V gene is TRBV7-9, the J gene TRBJ2-1, with 10 bases matching TRBD2. In nucleotides, the CDR3 is TGTGCCAGCAGTCTAGGCCTAGCGGGAGTTAATGAGCAGTTCTTC. The encoded protein is CASSLGLAGVNEQFF. The variable domain in full, with the rest retrieved from reference TRBV7-9 and TRBJ2-1, is DTGVSQNPRHKITKRGQNVTFRCDPISEHNRLYWYRQTLGQGPEFLTYFQNEAQLEKSRLLSDRFSAERPKGSFSTLEIQRTEQGDSAMYLCASSLGLAGVNEQFFGPGTRLTVL.